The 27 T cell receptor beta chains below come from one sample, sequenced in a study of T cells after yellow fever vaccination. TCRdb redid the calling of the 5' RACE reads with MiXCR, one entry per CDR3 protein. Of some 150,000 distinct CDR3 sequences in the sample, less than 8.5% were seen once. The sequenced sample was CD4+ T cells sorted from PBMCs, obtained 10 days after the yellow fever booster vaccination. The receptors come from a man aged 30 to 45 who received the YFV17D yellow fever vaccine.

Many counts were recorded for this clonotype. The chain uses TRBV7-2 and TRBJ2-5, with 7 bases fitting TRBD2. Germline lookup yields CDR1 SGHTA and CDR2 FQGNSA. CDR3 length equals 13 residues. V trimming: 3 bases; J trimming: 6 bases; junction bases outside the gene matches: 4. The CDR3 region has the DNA TGTGCCAGCAGCTTTAGACTAGCACAGACCCAGTACTTC. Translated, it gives CASSFRLAQTQYF.

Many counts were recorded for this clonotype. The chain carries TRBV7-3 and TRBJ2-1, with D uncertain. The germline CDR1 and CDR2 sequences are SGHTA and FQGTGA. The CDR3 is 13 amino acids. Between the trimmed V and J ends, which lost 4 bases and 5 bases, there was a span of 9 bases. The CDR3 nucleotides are TGTGCCAGCAGCTCAAACAGAGACAATGAGCAGTTCTTC. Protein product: CASSSNRDNEQFF.

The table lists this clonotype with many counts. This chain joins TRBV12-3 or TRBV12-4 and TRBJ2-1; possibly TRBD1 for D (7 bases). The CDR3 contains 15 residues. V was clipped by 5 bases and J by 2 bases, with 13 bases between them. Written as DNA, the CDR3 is TGTGCCAGCAGTCACAGGGGAGGTACCTACAATGAGCAGTTCTTC. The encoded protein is CASSHRGGTYNEQFF.

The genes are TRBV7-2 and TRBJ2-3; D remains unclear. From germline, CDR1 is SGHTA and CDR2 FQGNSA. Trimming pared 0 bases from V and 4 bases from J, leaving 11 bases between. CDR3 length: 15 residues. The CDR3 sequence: CASSLAGPASDTQYF. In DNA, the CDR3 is TGTGCCAGCAGCTTAGCCGGGCCGGCGTCAGATACGCAGTATTTT.

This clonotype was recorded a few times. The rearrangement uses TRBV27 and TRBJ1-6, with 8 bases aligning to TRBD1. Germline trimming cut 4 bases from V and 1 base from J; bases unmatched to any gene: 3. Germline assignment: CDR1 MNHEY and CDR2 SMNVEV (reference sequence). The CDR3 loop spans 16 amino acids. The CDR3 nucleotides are TGTGCCAGCAGTTCAGGGACAGGTTCCTATAATTCACCCCTCCACTTT. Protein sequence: CASSSGTGSYNSPLHF.

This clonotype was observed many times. The CDR3 sequence: CASSSSVIYNEQFF. CDR3 nucleotide sequence: TGTGCCAGCAGCTCCAGTGTCATCTACAATGAGCAGTTCTTC. The genes are TRBV11-1 and TRBJ2-1; D not resolved. CDR1 is SGHAT, CDR2 FQDESV, per germline (reference sequence). This CDR3 spans 14 amino acids. Between the trimmed V and J ends, which lost 4 bases and 3 bases, there was a span of 10 bases.

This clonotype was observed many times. CDR3 protein: CSASGQGETQYF. The CDR3 region has the DNA TGCAGTGCTAGCGGACAGGGTGAGACCCAGTACTTC. The V and J genes are TRBV20-1 and TRBJ2-5; 8 bases map to TRBD1. The length of the CDR3 is 12 residues. CDR1 is DFQATT and CDR2 is SNEGSKA in the germline V gene (reference sequence). Germline trimming cut 3 bases from V and 5 bases from J; bases unmatched to any gene: 2.

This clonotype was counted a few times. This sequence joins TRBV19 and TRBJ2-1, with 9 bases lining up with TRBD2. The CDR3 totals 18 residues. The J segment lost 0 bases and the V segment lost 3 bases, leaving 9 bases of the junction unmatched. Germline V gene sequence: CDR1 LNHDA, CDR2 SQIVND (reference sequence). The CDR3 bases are TGTGCCAGTAGTATCCAGGGGCTAGCGGGATACTCCTACAATGAGCAGTTCTTC. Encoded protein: CASSIQGLAGYSYNEQFF.

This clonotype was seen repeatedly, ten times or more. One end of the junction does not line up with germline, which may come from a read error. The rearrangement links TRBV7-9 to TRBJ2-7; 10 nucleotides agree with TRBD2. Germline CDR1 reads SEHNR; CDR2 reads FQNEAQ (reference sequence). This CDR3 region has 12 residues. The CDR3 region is CASSLAGAEQYF. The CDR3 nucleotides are TGTGCCAGCAGCCTAGCGGGGGCCGAGCAGTACTTC.

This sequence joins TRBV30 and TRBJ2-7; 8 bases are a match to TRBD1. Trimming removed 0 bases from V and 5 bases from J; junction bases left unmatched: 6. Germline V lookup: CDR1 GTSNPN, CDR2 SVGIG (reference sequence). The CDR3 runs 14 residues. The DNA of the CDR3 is TGTGCCTGGAGTGTTGCAGGGGGCGGCGACGAGCAGTACTTC. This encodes CAWSVAGGGDEQYF.

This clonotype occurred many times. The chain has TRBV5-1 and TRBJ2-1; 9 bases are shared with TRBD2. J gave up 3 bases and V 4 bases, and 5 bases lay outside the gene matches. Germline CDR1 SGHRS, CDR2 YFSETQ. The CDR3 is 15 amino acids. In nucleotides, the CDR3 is TGCGCCAGCAGCCTGCAGACTAGCGGCTACAATGAGCAGTTCTTC. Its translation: CASSLQTSGYNEQFF.

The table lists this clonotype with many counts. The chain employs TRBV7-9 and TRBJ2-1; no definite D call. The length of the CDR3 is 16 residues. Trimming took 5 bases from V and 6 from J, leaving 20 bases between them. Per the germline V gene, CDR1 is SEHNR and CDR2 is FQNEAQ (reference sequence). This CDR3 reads CASSPLKVEAVNEQFF. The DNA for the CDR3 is TGTGCCAGCAGCCCTTTAAAGGTCGAGGCTGTCAATGAGCAGTTCTTC.

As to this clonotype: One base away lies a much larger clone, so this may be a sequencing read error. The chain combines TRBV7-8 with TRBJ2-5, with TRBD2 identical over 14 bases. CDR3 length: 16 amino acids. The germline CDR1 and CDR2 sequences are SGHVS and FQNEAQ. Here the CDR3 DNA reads TGTGCCGGCAGCTCCGGGACTAGCGGGAGTATGCAGACCCAGTACTTC. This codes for CAGSSGTSGSMQTQYF.

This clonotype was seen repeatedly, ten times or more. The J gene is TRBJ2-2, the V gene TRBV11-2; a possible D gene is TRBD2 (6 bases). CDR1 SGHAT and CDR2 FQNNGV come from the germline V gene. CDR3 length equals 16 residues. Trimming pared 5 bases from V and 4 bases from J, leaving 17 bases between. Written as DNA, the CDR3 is TGTGCCAGCAGCCCCCAGCGGGTGGGGAGCACCGGGGAGCTGTTTTTT. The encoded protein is CASSPQRVGSTGELFF.

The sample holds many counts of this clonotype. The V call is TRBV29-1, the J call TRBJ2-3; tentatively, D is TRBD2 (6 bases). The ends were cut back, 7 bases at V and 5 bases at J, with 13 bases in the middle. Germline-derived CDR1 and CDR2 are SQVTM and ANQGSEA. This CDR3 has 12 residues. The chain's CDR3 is CSGRGDLDTQYF. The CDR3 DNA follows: TGCAGCGGGAGGGGAGATCTAGATACGCAGTATTTT.

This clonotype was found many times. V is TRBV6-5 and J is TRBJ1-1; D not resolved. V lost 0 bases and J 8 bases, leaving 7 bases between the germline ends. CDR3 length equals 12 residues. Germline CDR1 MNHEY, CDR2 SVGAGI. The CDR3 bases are TGTGCCAGCAGTTACTCGAAAGGGGAAGCTTTCTTT. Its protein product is CASSYSKGEAFF.

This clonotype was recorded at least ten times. The chain's CDR3 is CASSLGLARDEQFF. The CDR3 nucleotides are TGTGCCAGCAGCCTAGGACTAGCTCGGGATGAGCAGTTCTTC. V is TRBV7-6 and J is TRBJ2-1; TRBD2 agrees at 8 bases. From germline, CDR1 is SGHVS and CDR2 FNYEAQ. Trimming cost V 5 bases and J 8 bases; bases outside gene matches: 8. The CDR3 length is 14 residues.

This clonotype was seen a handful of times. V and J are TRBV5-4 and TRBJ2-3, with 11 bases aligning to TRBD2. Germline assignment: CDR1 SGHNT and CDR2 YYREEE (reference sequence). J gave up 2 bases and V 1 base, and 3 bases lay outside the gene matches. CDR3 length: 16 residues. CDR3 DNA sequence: TGTGCCAGCAGCTTGCGACTAGCGGGGATCACAGATACGCAGTATTTT. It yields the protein CASSLRLAGITDTQYF.

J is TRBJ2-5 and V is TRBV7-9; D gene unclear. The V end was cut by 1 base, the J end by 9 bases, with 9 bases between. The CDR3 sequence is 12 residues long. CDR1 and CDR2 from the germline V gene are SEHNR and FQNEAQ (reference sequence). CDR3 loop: CASSLVPQAQYF. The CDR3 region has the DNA TGTGCCAGCAGCTTAGTTCCCCAGGCCCAGTACTTC.

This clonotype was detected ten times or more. The CDR3 DNA reads as TGTGCCAGCACCCATCGAGGGGTCACCGGGGAGCTGTTTTTT. Translated, it gives CASTHRGVTGELFF. This sequence joins TRBV3-1 and TRBJ2-2; D could derive from TRBD1 or TRBD2 (5 bases each). Germline V gene sequence: CDR1 LGHDT, CDR2 YNNKEL (reference sequence). The CDR3 has 14 residues. V was cut by 7 bases and J by 4 bases, with 13 bases left in between. Variable domain in full (rest from reference TRBV3-1 and TRBJ2-2): DTAVSQTPKYLVTQMGNDKSIKCEQNLGHDTMYWYKQDSKKFLKIMFSYNNKELIINETVPNRFSPKSPDKAHLNLHINSLELGDSAVYFCASTHRGVTGELFFGEGSRLTVL.

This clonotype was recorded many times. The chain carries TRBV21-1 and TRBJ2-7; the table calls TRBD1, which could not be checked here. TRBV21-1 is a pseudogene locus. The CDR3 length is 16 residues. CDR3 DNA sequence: TGTGCCAGCAGCAAAGGGGGGGGGACTGGGGACAACGAGCAGTACTTC. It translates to CASSKGGGTGDNEQYF.

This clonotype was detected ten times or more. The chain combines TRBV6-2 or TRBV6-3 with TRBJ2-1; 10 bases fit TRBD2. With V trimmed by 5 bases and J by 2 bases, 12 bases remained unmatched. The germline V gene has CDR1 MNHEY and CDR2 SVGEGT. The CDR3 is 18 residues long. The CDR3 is CASSVAYSGRPAYNEQFF. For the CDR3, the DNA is TGTGCCAGCAGTGTAGCCTATAGCGGGAGGCCCGCCTACAATGAGCAGTTCTTC.

This CDR3 is CAWSYGLAAQNEQFF. The CDR3 coding sequence is TGTGCCTGGAGTTATGGACTAGCGGCCCAAAATGAGCAGTTCTTC. V usage is TRBV30 and J usage is TRBJ2-1; 10 bases are a match to TRBD2. Germline V CDR1 and CDR2: GTSNPN, SVGIG (reference sequence). Unmatched junction bases numbered 8, after V lost 2 bases and J lost 7 bases. The length of the CDR3 is 15 residues. Combining the CDR3 with reference TRBV30 and TRBJ2-1 gives the whole variable domain SQTIHQWPATLVQPVGSPLSLECTVEGTSNPNLYWYRQAAGRGLQLLFYSVGIGQISSEVPQNLSASRPQDRQFILSSKKLLLSDSGFYLCAWSYGLAAQNEQFFGPGTRLTVL.

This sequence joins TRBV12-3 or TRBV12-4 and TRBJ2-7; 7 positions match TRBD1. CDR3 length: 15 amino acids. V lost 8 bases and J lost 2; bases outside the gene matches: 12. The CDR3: CASSKGQSTAYEQYF. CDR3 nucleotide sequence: TGTGCCAGCTCGAAGGGACAGTCCACAGCCTACGAGCAGTACTTC.

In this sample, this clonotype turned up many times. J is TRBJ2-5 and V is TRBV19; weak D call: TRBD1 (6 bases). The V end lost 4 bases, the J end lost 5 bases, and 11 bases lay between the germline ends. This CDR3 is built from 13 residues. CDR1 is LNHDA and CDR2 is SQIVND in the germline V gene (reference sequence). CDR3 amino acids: CASSTGVLETQYF. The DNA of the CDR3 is TGTGCCAGTAGTACAGGGGTTTTGGAGACCCAGTACTTC.

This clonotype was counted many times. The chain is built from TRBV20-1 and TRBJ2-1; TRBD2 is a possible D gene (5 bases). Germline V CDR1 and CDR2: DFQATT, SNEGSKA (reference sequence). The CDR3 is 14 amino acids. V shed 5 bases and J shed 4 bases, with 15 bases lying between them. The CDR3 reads CSAPQLGDYNEQFF. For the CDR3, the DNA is TGCAGTGCTCCCCAACTAGGTGATTACAATGAGCAGTTCTTC.

CDR3 DNA: TGTGCCAGCAGCCCACTTCAGGGGTCCCGCACAGATACGCAGTATTTT. The encoded protein is CASSPLQGSRTDTQYF. V usage is TRBV14 and J usage is TRBJ2-3; D possibly corresponds to TRBD1 (6 bases). The CDR3 is made up of 16 amino acids. The ends were cut back, 4 bases at V and 1 base at J, with 15 bases in the middle. Germline CDR1 and CDR2: SGHDN and FVKESK.